Listed below are T cell receptor beta chains from one sample, sequenced in a study of vaccination and CD4 T cells after COVID-19. Their antigens remain unidentified. TCRdb redid the calling of the PCR reads with MiXCR, one entry per CDR3 protein. The sample has 10,000 to 15,000 distinct CDR3 sequences; roughly 70% are singletons. Material for sequencing was CD4+ T cells from blood, cultured in vitro. These receptors were collected from a human donor who had recovered from COVID-19. CDR3s leave out the opening cysteine and the closing phenylalanine or tryptophan.

v_gene: TRBV27
j_gene: TRBJ2-5
CDR3aa: ASSTDLKETQY

v_gene: TRBV20-1
j_gene: TRBJ1-2
CDR3aa: SARGNRRTLYGYT

v_gene: TRBV18
j_gene: TRBJ1-5
CDR3aa: ASSSTGGNQPQH

v_gene: TRBV28
j_gene: TRBJ1-1
CDR3aa: ASKFTGDPTEAF

v_gene: TRBV5-4
j_gene: TRBJ1-2
CDR3aa: ASRNDRGYGYT

v_gene: TRBV11-2
j_gene: TRBJ1-2
CDR3aa: ASSFRAYGYT

v_gene: TRBV24-1
j_gene: TRBJ2-1
CDR3aa: ATGPGQEGNEQF

v_gene: TRBV15
j_gene: TRBJ1-2
CDR3aa: ATSITLRAGGYGYT

v_gene: TRBV11-2
j_gene: TRBJ2-5
CDR3aa: ASSLGRGREETQY

v_gene: TRBV11-2
j_gene: TRBJ1-2
CDR3aa: ASSLGARNYGYT

v_gene: TRBV7-2
j_gene: TRBJ1-1
CDR3aa: ASSLQDRPTLNTEAF

v_gene: TRBV7-9
j_gene: TRBJ2-7
CDR3aa: ASSSRESRGEQY

v_gene: TRBV7-2
j_gene: TRBJ1-5
CDR3aa: ASSQSPNQPQH

v_gene: TRBV18
j_gene: TRBJ2-7
CDR3aa: ASSPQQGEGEQY

v_gene: TRBV6-2/TRBV6-3
j_gene: TRBJ2-2
CDR3aa: ASSSLEAGELF

v_gene: TRBV11-3
j_gene: TRBJ2-5
CDR3aa: ASSLAGNHQTQY

v_gene: TRBV15
j_gene: TRBJ1-6
CDR3aa: ATSRDRLESPLH

v_gene: TRBV20-1
j_gene: TRBJ2-7
CDR3aa: SVNSASGSYEQY

v_gene: TRBV30
j_gene: TRBJ2-7
CDR3aa: ACPGTGGYEQY

v_gene: TRBV2
j_gene: TRBJ1-1
CDR3aa: ASSERAGTNTEAF

v_gene: TRBV20-1
j_gene: TRBJ1-2
CDR3aa: SARTGNYGYT

v_gene: TRBV20-1
j_gene: TRBJ1-5
CDR3aa: SARDLTGGSSQPQH

v_gene: TRBV7-2
j_gene: TRBJ1-1
CDR3aa: ASSLAAANTEAF

v_gene: TRBV19
j_gene: TRBJ1-1
CDR3aa: ASSITGQGSRAF

v_gene: TRBV5-8
j_gene: TRBJ2-7
CDR3aa: ASSFLTHQEWQY

v_gene: TRBV20-1
j_gene: TRBJ1-4
CDR3aa: SALGQNNEKLF

v_gene: TRBV28
j_gene: TRBJ1-1
CDR3aa: ASTQGRGTEAF

v_gene: TRBV24-1
j_gene: TRBJ1-5
CDR3aa: ATSDSRTGIEPQH

v_gene: TRBV11-2
j_gene: TRBJ2-7
CDR3aa: ASSLGFSGYEQY

v_gene: TRBV28
j_gene: TRBJ2-1
CDR3aa: ASSRKNEQF

v_gene: TRBV7-2
j_gene: TRBJ2-7
CDR3aa: ASSFGLGYEQY

v_gene: TRBV29-1
j_gene: TRBJ1-6
CDR3aa: SVRWAADSPLH

v_gene: TRBV12-3/TRBV12-4
j_gene: TRBJ1-2
CDR3aa: ASTGTGPTRVGYT

v_gene: TRBV7-9
j_gene: TRBJ1-3
CDR3aa: ASSLGTRDRGNTIY

v_gene: TRBV20-1
j_gene: TRBJ2-1
CDR3aa: SAYAGYEQF

v_gene: TRBV20-1
j_gene: TRBJ2-1
CDR3aa: SARDNSGISYNEQF

v_gene: TRBV20-1
j_gene: TRBJ1-1
CDR3aa: SARSWTSNTEAF

v_gene: TRBV7-9
j_gene: TRBJ1-6
CDR3aa: ASSLGGKNSPLH

v_gene: TRBV27
j_gene: TRBJ1-5
CDR3aa: ASSVWGQGSAQPQH

v_gene: TRBV19
j_gene: TRBJ1-6
CDR3aa: ASSTRDGLHSPLH

v_gene: TRBV7-2
j_gene: TRBJ2-3
CDR3aa: ASRGGSNRADTQY

v_gene: TRBV24-1
j_gene: TRBJ2-1
CDR3aa: ATSGTANEQF

v_gene: TRBV7-2
j_gene: TRBJ2-7
CDR3aa: ASSLDRKVGEQY

v_gene: TRBV5-4
j_gene: TRBJ2-1
CDR3aa: ASTLFSGGLGEQF

v_gene: TRBV6-2/TRBV6-3
j_gene: TRBJ2-2
CDR3aa: ASSYVGPNTGELF

v_gene: TRBV20-1
j_gene: TRBJ2-5
CDR3aa: SAEKLDKQETQY

v_gene: TRBV6-2/TRBV6-3
j_gene: TRBJ2-4
CDR3aa: ASTYDRALAKNIQY